What follows are 23 T cell receptor beta chains derived from one specimen sequenced in a study of cytomegalovirus exposure and HLA in healthy donors. This PCR relied on a set of 60 Vbeta primers and 13 Jbeta primers. Generated by immunoSEQ multiplex PCR, the TCRdb table keeps only in-frame clones and is missing some. The table has around 70,000 clones, around 74% seen once. The sample taken for sequencing was PBMCs. These receptors were taken from a human donor in good health.

The gene calls are TRBV7-8 and TRBJ2-7, with D possibly TRBD2 on 6 matching bases. Germline V gene lookup returns CDR1 SGHVS and CDR2 FQNEAQ. CDR3 length: 14 residues. Trimming removed 7 bases at V and 5 bases at J, with 18 bases between. CDR3 in DNA: TGTGCCAGCACCGAGCCGGGGGATCAACACGAGCAGTACTTC. Translated, it gives CASTEPGDQHEQYF.

This clone came up a few times. The chain couples TRBV5-6 to TRBJ1-1; D might be TRBD1 (5 bases). Trimming cost V 0 bases and J 4 bases, with 10 bases left between them. CDR1 and CDR2 from the germline V gene are SGHDT and YYEEEE. The CDR3 is 14 amino acids. The CDR3 DNA sequence: TGTGCCAGCAGCTTGGGACAGCGGGCCACTGAAGCTTTCTTT. It specifies CASSLGQRATEAFF.

The gene calls are TRBV5-1 and TRBJ2-7; 7 bases match TRBD1. The germline V gene encodes CDR1 SGHRS and CDR2 YFSETQ. The V segment lost 1 base and the J segment 4 bases; nucleotides outside the gene matches: 5. This CDR3 contains 14 residues. CDR3 in DNA: TGCGCCAGCAGCTTGCAAGGGGGCTGGTACGAGCAGTACTTC. The encoded protein is CASSLQGGWYEQYF.

This clone appeared a few times. This chain uses TRBV30 with TRBJ2-1, with 9 bases identical to TRBD2. Germline V gene data show CDR1 as GTSNPN and CDR2 as SVGIG (reference sequence). This CDR3 comprises 18 residues. Germline trimming cut 4 bases from V and 2 bases from J; bases unmatched to any gene: 15. CDR3 loop: CAWIKRTRLAGTYNEQFF. The CDR3 region has the DNA TGTGCCTGGATCAAAAGAACGAGGCTAGCGGGAACCTACAATGAGCAGTTCTTC.

The V gene is TRBV5-5, the J gene TRBJ1-1; D call uncertain. This CDR3 comprises 13 residues. Germline values: CDR1 SGHKS, CDR2 YYEKEE (reference sequence). V lost 2 bases and J 0 bases, leaving 5 bases between the germline ends. In DNA form, the CDR3 reads TGTGCCAGCAGCTTACAGATGAACACTGAAGCTTTCTTT. Protein sequence: CASSLQMNTEAFF. Full variable domain (rest looked up from reference TRBV5-5 and TRBJ1-1): DAGVTQSPTHLIKTRGQQVTLRCSPISGHKSVSWYQQVLGQGPQFIFQYYEKEERGRGNFPDRFSARQFPNYSSELNVNALLLGDSALYLCASSLQMNTEAFFGQGTRLTVV.

The V and J genes are TRBV6-5 and TRBJ1-5; no firm D call. The V gene's germline CDR1 is MNHEY and CDR2 SVGAGI. V was pared by 3 bases and J by 4 bases, with 7 bases between. CDR3 length: 13 residues. CDR3 DNA: TGTGCCAGCAGTTATGAGCTAAATCAGCCCCAGCATTTT. Protein sequence: CASSYELNQPQHF.

The rearrangement links TRBV25-1 to TRBJ2-2; 7 positions agree with TRBD2. The CDR3 totals 14 residues. V trimming: 4 bases; J trimming: 5 bases; junction bases outside the gene matches: 4. Germline CDR1 and CDR2: MGHDK and SYGVNS. The CDR3 reads CASSGREDTGELFF. The CDR3 DNA reads as TGTGCCAGCAGTGGTCGGGAGGATACCGGGGAGCTGTTTTTT.

DNA of the CDR3: TGTGCCAGCAGCCTGACTTATAACACAGATACGCAGTATTTT. This encodes CASSLTYNTDTQYF. The chain recombines TRBV7-9 with TRBJ2-3; D is unresolved. V was shortened by 5 bases and J by 2 bases, with 11 bases between the two germline ends. Germline loops: CDR1 SEHNR, CDR2 FQNEAQ (reference sequence). This CDR3 contains 14 residues.

This clone was detected once. V gene TRBV9 combines with J gene TRBJ1-1; D might be TRBD1 (5 bases). The CDR3 contains 15 residues. Trimming shortened V by 4 bases and J by 4 bases, and 17 bases separated the two germline ends. Germline assignment: CDR1 SGDLS and CDR2 YYNGEE. CDR3 DNA: TGTGCCAGCAGCCCCAGTGGGGCCCAAAGCACTGAAGCTTTCTTT. Translation: CASSPSGAQSTEAFF.

The chain uses TRBV9 and TRBJ2-2, with a tentative D call TRBD2 (5 bases). CDR3 length: 15 amino acids. Trimming removed 4 bases from V and 4 bases from J, with 14 bases in between. In germline, CDR1 is SGDLS, CDR2 YYNGEE. As DNA, the CDR3 is TGTGCCAGCAGCCCCCGACTACCGGGCACCGGGGAGCTGTTTTTT. Translated: CASSPRLPGTGELFF.

This clone came up once. The chain joins TRBV6-1 to TRBJ2-7; perhaps TRBD1 as D (6 bases). CDR3 length equals 14 residues. The V gene's germline CDR1 is MNHNS and CDR2 SASEGT. Trimming stripped 8 bases from V and 1 base from J, with 15 bases between. CDR3 amino acids: CASGYRVSSYEQYF. CDR3 nucleotide sequence: TGTGCCAGCGGGTACAGGGTAAGTTCCTACGAGCAGTACTTC.

DNA for the CDR3: TGCGCCAGCAGCTTCACACCGGGACAGGACTACGAGCAGTACTTC. Translating gives CASSFTPGQDYEQYF. The chain recombines TRBV5-1 with TRBJ2-7; 8 bases map to TRBD1. The CDR3 is 15 amino acids. Unmatched junction bases numbered 7, after V lost 2 bases and J lost 3 bases. The germline V gene encodes CDR1 SGHRS and CDR2 YFSETQ.

This chain joins TRBV6-6 and TRBJ2-5; 8 nucleotides agree with TRBD1. TRBJ2-7 explains the end of the DNA better; the J call may be wrong. Germline V lookup: CDR1 MNHNY, CDR2 SVGAGI (reference sequence). This CDR3 is built from 15 residues. The CDR3 bases are TGTGCCAGCAGTATGGAGGGACAGGCCATCTACGAGCAGTACTTC. Translating gives CASSMEGQAIYEQYF.

There are a few counts of this clone. V gene TRBV10-1 combines with J gene TRBJ2-7, with 7 nucleotides matching TRBD2. Germline assignment: CDR1 WNHNN and CDR2 SYGVQD (reference sequence). After removal of 2 bases from V and 3 bases from J, the junction contained 1 base not matched to a gene. This CDR3 has 13 amino acids. The CDR3 nucleotides read TGCGCCAGCAGTGAGGGCGGGAGCTACGAGCAGTACTTC. Residues: CASSEGGSYEQYF.

With respect to this clone: Germline and junction disagree at one end, which may indicate a read error. The V call is TRBV5-1, the J call TRBJ2-3, with D uncertain. The CDR3 extends over 12 amino acids. Germline V gene sequence: CDR1 SGHRS, CDR2 YFSETQ. This CDR3 is CASSLNTDTRYF. The CDR3 nucleotides read TGCGCCAGCAGCTTAAACACAGATACGCGGTATTTT.

The rearrangement links TRBV27 to TRBJ1-6; 7 bases are a match to TRBD1. The CDR3 extends over 14 amino acids. Germline V gene lookup returns CDR1 MNHEY and CDR2 SMNVEV (reference sequence). The ends lost 2 bases at V and 7 bases at J; junction bases unmatched: 2. As DNA, the CDR3 is TGTGCCAGCAGTTTAAACAGGGGAAATTCACCCCTCCACTTT. Its protein product is CASSLNRGNSPLHF.

The CDR3 DNA follows: TGTGCCAGTAGTATCGGGGTAGAAGCTTTCTTT. This codes for CASSIGVEAFF. The rearrangement uses TRBV19 and TRBJ1-1; D remains unclear. In germline, CDR1 is LNHDA, CDR2 SQIVND (reference sequence). The CDR3 has 11 residues. Trimming shortened V by 3 bases and J by 8 bases, and 7 bases separated the two germline ends.

This rearrangement joins TRBV11-2 to TRBJ1-1; the D gene is possibly TRBD1 (5 bases). Looked up from germline, CDR1 is SGHAT and CDR2 is FQNNGV. V was trimmed by 2 bases and J by 0 bases, leaving 10 bases between them. This CDR3 contains 15 residues. Here the CDR3 DNA reads TGTGCCAGCAGCTTACTTGGACACCTGAACACTGAAGCTTTCTTT. This sequence encodes CASSLLGHLNTEAFF. Full variable domain (missing parts from reference TRBV11-2 and TRBJ1-1): EAGVAQSPRYKIIEKRQSVAFWCNPISGHATLYWYQQILGQGPKLLIQFQNNGVVDDSQLPKDRFSAERLKGVDSTLKIQPAKLEDSAVYLCASSLLGHLNTEAFFGQGTRLTVV.

The chain links TRBV6-5 to TRBJ1-2, with a tentative D call TRBD1 (5 bases). This CDR3 is 14 amino acids long. Between the trimmed V and J ends, which lost 5 bases and 2 bases, there was a span of 12 bases. Germline assignment: CDR1 MNHEY and CDR2 SVGAGI. The CDR3 nucleotides read TGTGCCAGCAGTGTTACCCGGACAAACTATGGCTACACCTTC. It translates to CASSVTRTNYGYTF.

The count of this clone is one. The chain has TRBV7-3 and TRBJ2-2, with TRBD1 matching over 7 bases. This CDR3 has 15 residues. Losses at the gene ends were 2 bases for V and 8 bases for J; bases not matched to a gene: 8. The germline CDR1 and CDR2 sequences are SGHTA and FQGTGA. CDR3 residues: CASSLRDSDVGELFF. CDR3 sequence (DNA): TGTGCCAGCAGCTTACGGGACAGTGACGTGGGGGAGCTGTTTTTT.

The V and J genes are TRBV5-5 and TRBJ2-2, with 9 bases matching TRBD1. V shed 7 bases and J 7 bases; nucleotides not matched to a gene: 11. Germline V gene lookup returns CDR1 SGHKS and CDR2 YYEKEE (reference sequence). The CDR3 consists of 15 residues. CDR3 nucleotides: TGTGCCAGCCTAGATCGGACAGGGGCGGGCGGGGAGCTGTTTTTT. As protein: CASLDRTGAGGELFF.

The V gene is TRBV6-5, the J gene TRBJ2-3; the D is unclear. Trimming pared 6 bases from V and 1 base from J, leaving 8 bases between. Germline assignment: CDR1 MNHEY and CDR2 SVGAGI. The CDR3 consists of 13 residues. This CDR3 is CASRMGGTDTQYF. The CDR3 DNA reads as TGTGCCAGCAGGATGGGCGGCACAGATACGCAGTATTTT.

The gene calls are TRBV5-1 and TRBJ2-7; 7 positions agree with TRBD1. In germline, CDR1 is SGHRS, CDR2 YFSETQ. V lost 0 bases, J lost 3 bases, and 6 bases stayed unmatched. The CDR3 consists of 15 residues. As DNA, the CDR3 is TGCGCCAGCAGCTTGGAGGGGACAGTAAGCTACGAGCAGTACTTC. Translation: CASSLEGTVSYEQYF.